This T cell receptor beta chain came from a study of identical twins. This CDR3 spans 17 amino acids. CDR1 and CDR2 from the germline V gene are DFQATT and SNEGSKA (reference sequence). The V segment lost 3 bases and the J segment 0 bases; nucleotides outside the gene matches: 10. One entry per CDR3 protein results from TCRdb running MiXCR on the 5' RACE reads. This table holds around 1.7 million distinct CDR3 sequences, roughly 35% found once. This clonotype occurred a few times. This TCR was recovered from a newborn girl in good health. Source material: cord blood. The chain is built from TRBV20-1 and TRBJ2-1; 8 nucleotides agree with TRBD2. For the CDR3, the DNA is TGCAGTGCTAGGGTTTATTCCGGACTAGCCTCCTACAATGAGCAGTTCTTC. As protein: CSARVYSGLASYNEQFF.